This TCR beta chain was documented in a study of technical replicates of blood from a handful of donors. Using immunoSEQ multiplex PCR, the repertoire was profiled, and TCRdb retains in-frame clones only, with some absent. The repertoire consists of approximately 51,000 clones, with just under 95% occurring once and the leading ten covering less than 4.5%. With V trimmed by 2 bases and J by 4 bases, 10 bases remained unmatched. The germline V gene encodes CDR1 SGHDT and CDR2 YYEEEE. The CDR3 is made up of 16 amino acids. The receptor's source is a human donor in good health. Some clones in this sample may be carry-over from other donors' samples. Source material: PBMCs. The gene calls are TRBV5-6 and TRBJ2-5; 8 bases align to TRBD1. The CDR3 DNA sequence: TGTGCCAGCAGCTTTGGACAGGGAATTTGGGGAGAGACCCAGTACTTC. Protein product: CASSFGQGIWGETQYF.